This T cell receptor beta chain was documented in a study of monozygotic twins with inflammatory bowel disease. The CDR3 consists of 15 residues. Germline V gene sequence: CDR1 SGHRS, CDR2 YFSETQ. As concerns this clonotype: Antigen: not known.

Study findings and constraints: Healthy twins showed more clonotype sharing with others than IBD patients, especially patients with disease activity.

Reanalyzing the 5' RACE reads, TCRdb keeps one entry per CDR3 protein, without DNA. This sample contains hundreds of thousands of distinct CDR3 sequences. The TCR originated in a human donor with ulcerative colitis or Crohn's disease, or a healthy co-twin of an affected twin (not recorded which). The chain joins TRBV5-1 to TRBJ1-2. Sequenced material: blood. The CDR3: CASSSGDLGLYGYTF.